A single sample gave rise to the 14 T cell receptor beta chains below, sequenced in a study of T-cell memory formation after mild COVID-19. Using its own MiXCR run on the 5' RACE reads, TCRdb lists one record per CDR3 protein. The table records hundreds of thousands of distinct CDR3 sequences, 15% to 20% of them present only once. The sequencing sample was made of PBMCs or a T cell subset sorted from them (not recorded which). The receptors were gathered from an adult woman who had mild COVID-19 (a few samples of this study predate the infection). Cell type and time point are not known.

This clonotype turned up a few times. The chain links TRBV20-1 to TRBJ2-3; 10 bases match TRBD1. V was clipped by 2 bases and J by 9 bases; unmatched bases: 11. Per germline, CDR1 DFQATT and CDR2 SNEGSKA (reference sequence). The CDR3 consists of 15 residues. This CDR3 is CSARQPGQGKETQYF. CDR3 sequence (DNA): TGCAGTGCTAGACAACCGGGACAGGGGAAGGAGACGCAGTATTTT.

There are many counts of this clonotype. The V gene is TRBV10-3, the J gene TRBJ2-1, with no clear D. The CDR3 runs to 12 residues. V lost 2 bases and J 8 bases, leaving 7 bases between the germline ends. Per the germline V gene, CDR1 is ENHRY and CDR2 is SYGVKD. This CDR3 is CAISEDNHEQFF. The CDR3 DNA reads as TGTGCCATCAGTGAGGATAACCATGAGCAGTTCTTC.

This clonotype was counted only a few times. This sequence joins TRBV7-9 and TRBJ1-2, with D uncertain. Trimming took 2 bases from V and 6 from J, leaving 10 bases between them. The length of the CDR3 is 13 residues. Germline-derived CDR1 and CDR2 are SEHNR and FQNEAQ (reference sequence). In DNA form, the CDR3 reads TGTGCCAGCAGCTTACCCCGGTCGGATGGCTACACCTTC. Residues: CASSLPRSDGYTF.

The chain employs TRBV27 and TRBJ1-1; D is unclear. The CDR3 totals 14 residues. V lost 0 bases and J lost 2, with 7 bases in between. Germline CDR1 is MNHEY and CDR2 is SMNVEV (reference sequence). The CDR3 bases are TGTGCCAGCAGTTTATCGTGGGCCAACACTGAAGCTTTCTTT. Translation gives CASSLSWANTEAFF.

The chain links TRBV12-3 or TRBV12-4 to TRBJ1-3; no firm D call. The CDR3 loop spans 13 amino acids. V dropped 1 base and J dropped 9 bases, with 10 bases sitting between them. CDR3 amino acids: CASSLVGPLTIYF. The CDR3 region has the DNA TGTGCCAGCAGTTTAGTTGGGCCCCTCACCATATATTTT.

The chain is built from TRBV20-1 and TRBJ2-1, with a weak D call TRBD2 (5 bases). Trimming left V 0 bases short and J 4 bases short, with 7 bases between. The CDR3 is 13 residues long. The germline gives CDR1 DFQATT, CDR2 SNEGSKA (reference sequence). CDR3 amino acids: CSARDRTYNEQFF. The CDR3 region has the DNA TGCAGTGCTAGAGATAGGACTTACAATGAGCAGTTCTTC.

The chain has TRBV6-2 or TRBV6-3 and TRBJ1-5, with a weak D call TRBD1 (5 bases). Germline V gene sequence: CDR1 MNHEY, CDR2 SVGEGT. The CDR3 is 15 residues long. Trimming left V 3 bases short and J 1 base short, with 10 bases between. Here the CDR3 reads CASSYVGLSNQPQHF. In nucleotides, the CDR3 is TGTGCCAGCAGTTATGTGGGACTAAGCAATCAGCCCCAGCATTTT.

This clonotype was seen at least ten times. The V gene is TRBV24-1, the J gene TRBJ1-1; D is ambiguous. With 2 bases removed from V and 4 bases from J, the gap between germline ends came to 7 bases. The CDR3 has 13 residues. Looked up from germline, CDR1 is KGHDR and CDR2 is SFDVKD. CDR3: CATSDSSVTEAFF. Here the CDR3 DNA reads TGTGCCACCAGTGATTCCTCTGTCACTGAAGCTTTCTTT.

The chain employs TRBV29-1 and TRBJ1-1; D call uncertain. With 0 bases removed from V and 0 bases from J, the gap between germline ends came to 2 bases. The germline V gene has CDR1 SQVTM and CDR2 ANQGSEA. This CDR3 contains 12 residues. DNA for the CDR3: TGCAGCGTTGAAGACTTGAACACTGAAGCTTTCTTT. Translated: CSVEDLNTEAFF.

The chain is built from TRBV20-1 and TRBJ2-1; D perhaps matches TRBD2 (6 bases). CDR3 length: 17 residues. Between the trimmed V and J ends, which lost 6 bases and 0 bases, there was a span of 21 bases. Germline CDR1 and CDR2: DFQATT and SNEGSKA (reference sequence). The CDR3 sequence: CSAGSSDLASSYNEQFF. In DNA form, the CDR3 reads TGCAGTGCCGGGAGTTCGGACTTGGCGAGCTCCTACAATGAGCAGTTCTTC.

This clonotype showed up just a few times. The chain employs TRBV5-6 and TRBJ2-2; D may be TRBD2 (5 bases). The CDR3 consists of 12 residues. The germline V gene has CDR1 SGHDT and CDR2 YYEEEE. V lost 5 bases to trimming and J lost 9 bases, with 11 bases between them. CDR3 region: CASSPRGRELFF. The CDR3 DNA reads TGTGCCAGCAGTCCCCGAGGGAGGGAGCTGTTTTTT.

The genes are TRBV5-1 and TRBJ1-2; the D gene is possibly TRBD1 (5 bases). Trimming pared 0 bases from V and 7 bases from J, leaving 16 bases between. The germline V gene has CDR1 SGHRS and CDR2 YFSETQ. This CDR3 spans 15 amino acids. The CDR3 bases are TGCGCCAGCAGCTTGGCCCAGGGTTCAGGAGTTGGCTACACCTTC. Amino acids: CASSLAQGSGVGYTF.

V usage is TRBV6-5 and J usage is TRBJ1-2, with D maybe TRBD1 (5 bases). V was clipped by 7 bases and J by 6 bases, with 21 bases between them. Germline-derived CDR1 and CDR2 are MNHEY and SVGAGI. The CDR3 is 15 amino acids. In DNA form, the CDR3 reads TGTGCCAGCATCAAGGGGTGGGGTGCGGGGAATGGCTACACCTTC. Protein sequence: CASIKGWGAGNGYTF.

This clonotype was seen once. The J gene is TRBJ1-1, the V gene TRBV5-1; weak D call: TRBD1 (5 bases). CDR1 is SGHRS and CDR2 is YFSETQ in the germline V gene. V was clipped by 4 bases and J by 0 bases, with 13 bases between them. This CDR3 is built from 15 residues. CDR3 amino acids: CASSPRQLMNTEAFF. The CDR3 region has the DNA TGCGCCAGCAGCCCGCGACAGCTCATGAACACTGAAGCTTTCTTT.